What follows are 2 T cell receptor beta chains derived from one specimen sequenced in a study of T cells expressing NK-cell markers. TCRdb re-called the 5' RACE reads and shows each CDR3 protein once, DNA omitted. The specimen's table records some 150,000 distinct CDR3 sequences. Source material: blood T cells: a sorted CD56 or NKG2C T cell subset, CD4+ or CD8+ T cells, or bulk PBMC T cells (not recorded which). These receptors all come from a man younger than 35 in good health.

The chain employs TRBV2 and TRBJ2-7; TCRdb lists TRBD1, though no DNA is available to test this call. The CDR3 has 17 amino acids. Germline lookup yields CDR1 SNHLY and CDR2 FYNNEI. This CDR3 reads CASSGVSRDRASYEQYF.

The chain combines TRBV7-9 with TRBJ1-2. Germline assignment: CDR1 SEHNR and CDR2 FQNEAQ (reference sequence). The CDR3 contains 14 residues. This CDR3 reads CAVLRGLDNYGYTF. The complete variable domain, with remaining parts taken from reference TRBV7-9 and TRBJ1-2, reads DTGVSQNPRHKITKRGQNVTFRCDPISEHNRLYWYRQTLGQGPEFLTYFQNEAQLEKSRLLSDRFSAERPKGSFSTLEIQRTEQGDSAMYLCAVLRGLDNYGYTFGSGTRLTVV.